The T cell receptor (beta chain) described here comes from a study of blood T cell repertoires in COVID-19. Study overall: Material from acute and convalescent COVID-19 was sourced from the United States, Italy and Spain. Sample material is recorded as cDNA or gDNA derived from T cells, B-cell-depleted T cells, or PBMCs.

The CDR3 runs 15 residues. Germline assignment: CDR1 SNHLY and CDR2 FYNNEI. The V and J ends lost 8 bases and 5 bases, in that order; junction bases with no gene match: 10. Per the original data handling: The assay estimated nucleated cells by amplifying reference gene primers. Assay: immunoSEQ multiplex PCR; the TCRdb copy retains only in-frame clones and omits some. The V and J calls and the clone size are those of that table, but D and trimming were determined from the DNA. Of some 13,000 clones listed, about 86% are singletons. Sequences were obtained from peripheral blood. The rearrangement uses TRBV2 and TRBJ2-2; 8 bases are shared with TRBD1. The clonotype comes from a man older than 75 with acute or convalescent COVID-19. CDR3 in amino acids: CASGRDRGSTGELFF. Written as DNA, the CDR3 is TGTGCCAGCGGCCGCGACAGGGGTAGTACCGGGGAGCTGTTTTTT.